A selection of T cell receptor beta chains follows, all from one sample in a study of cytomegalovirus exposure and HLA in healthy donors. Profiled with immunoSEQ multiplex PCR; TCRdb holds only in-frame clones, not every one. The table has a few hundred thousand clones, approximately 90% seen once; the top ten hold approximately 0.84%. Sequenced material: PBMCs. The receptors originated from a woman under 30 in good health and CMV-seronegative. The CDR3 runs from the conserved cysteine through the conserved F or W. A D gene is named only where the DNA matches it firmly. Clone size is stated in some rows and not others, as once, few, many or a class when expanded.

CDR3 length: 16
J gene: TRBJ2-3
V gene: TRBV7-2
D gene: TRBD2
clone size: -
CDR3 protein: CASSLVLAGGPNTQYF
CDR3 DNA: TGTGCCAGCAGCTTAGTGCTGGCGGGAGGGCCAAATACGCAGTATTTT

CDR3 length: 15
J gene: TRBJ2-5
V gene: TRBV28
D gene: TRBD2
clone size: -
CDR3 protein: CASSSRWGEGETQYF
CDR3 DNA: TGTGCCAGCAGTAGTCGGTGGGGGGAGGGGGAGACCCAGTACTTC

CDR3 length: 14
J gene: TRBJ2-1
V gene: TRBV9
D gene: -
clone size: -
CDR3 protein: CASSVSGSYNEQFF
CDR3 DNA: TGTGCCAGCAGCGTTTCAGGGTCATACAATGAGCAGTTCTTC

CDR3 length: 16
J gene: TRBJ2-3
V gene: TRBV4-3
D gene: -
clone size: -
CDR3 protein: CASSQDRSGRTDTQYF
CDR3 DNA: TGCGCCAGCAGCCAAGATAGGAGCGGACGCACAGATACGCAGTATTTT

CDR3 length: 13
J gene: TRBJ1-2
V gene: TRBV10-3
D gene: TRBD1
clone size: -
CDR3 protein: CAISGDRAYGYTF
CDR3 DNA: TGTGCCATCAGTGGCGACAGGGCCTATGGCTACACCTTC

CDR3 length: 15
J gene: TRBJ2-7
V gene: TRBV5-1
D gene: TRBD1
clone size: -
CDR3 protein: CASSLQGATYREQYF
CDR3 DNA: TGCGCCAGCAGCCTACAGGGGGCAACTTATCGCGAGCAGTACTTC

CDR3 length: 16
J gene: TRBJ2-7
V gene: TRBV5-1
D gene: TRBD1
clone size: -
CDR3 protein: CASSSLDRGSSYEQYF
CDR3 DNA: TGCGCCAGCAGCTCCCTGGACAGGGGGTCTTCCTACGAGCAGTACTTC

CDR3 length: 16
J gene: TRBJ2-2
V gene: TRBV27
D gene: TRBD2
clone size: -
CDR3 protein: CASSALVRGDTGELFF
CDR3 DNA: TGTGCCAGCAGCGCCCTTGTTCGGGGGGACACCGGGGAGCTGTTTTTT

CDR3 length: 14
J gene: TRBJ1-1
V gene: TRBV10-3
D gene: TRBD1
clone size: -
CDR3 protein: CAISESGTGEEAFF
CDR3 DNA: TGTGCCATCAGTGAGTCAGGGACAGGGGAAGAAGCTTTCTTT

CDR3 length: 15
J gene: TRBJ1-5
V gene: TRBV7-2
D gene: -
clone size: -
CDR3 protein: CASSLQGSTNQPQHF
CDR3 DNA: TGTGCCAGCAGCTTACAGGGTTCCACCAATCAGCCCCAGCATTTT

CDR3 length: 13
J gene: TRBJ2-3
V gene: TRBV29-1
D gene: TRBD2
clone size: -
CDR3 protein: CSYELAGTDTQYF
CDR3 DNA: TGCAGCTATGAACTAGCGGGCACAGATACGCAGTATTTT

CDR3 length: 19
J gene: TRBJ2-2
V gene: TRBV15
D gene: TRBD2
clone size: -
CDR3 protein: CATSRDPLGAGDPTGELFF
CDR3 DNA: TGTGCCACCAGCAGAGATCCCCTAGGGGCGGGAGACCCCACCGGGGAGCTGTTTTTT

CDR3 length: 15
J gene: TRBJ2-1
V gene: TRBV19
D gene: TRBD2
clone size: many
CDR3 protein: CASGPGLAGVVEQFF
CDR3 DNA: TGTGCCAGTGGACCGGGACTAGCGGGAGTAGTTGAGCAGTTCTTC

CDR3 length: 15
J gene: TRBJ2-3
V gene: TRBV5-1
D gene: TRBD2
clone size: -
CDR3 protein: CASSLAGDRTDTQYF
CDR3 DNA: TGCGCCAGCAGCCTAGCGGGAGACCGCACAGATACGCAGTATTTT

CDR3 length: 13
J gene: TRBJ2-7
V gene: TRBV2
D gene: TRBD2
clone size: -
CDR3 protein: CASSEGASGKQYF
CDR3 DNA: TGTGCCAGCAGTGAAGGGGCTAGCGGGAAACAGTACTTC

CDR3 length: 14
J gene: TRBJ2-2
V gene: TRBV28
D gene: TRBD1
clone size: -
CDR3 protein: CASNTGAGTGELFF
CDR3 DNA: TGTGCCAGCAATACAGGGGCCGGCACCGGGGAGCTGTTTTTT

CDR3 length: 15
J gene: TRBJ2-7
V gene: TRBV4-3
D gene: -
clone size: -
CDR3 protein: CASSQDTQGVYEQYF
CDR3 DNA: TGCGCCAGCAGCCAAGATACACAGGGCGTTTACGAGCAGTACTTC

CDR3 length: 15
J gene: TRBJ1-3
V gene: TRBV9
D gene: TRBD1
clone size: -
CDR3 protein: CASSGGQGTGNTIYF
CDR3 DNA: TGTGCCAGCAGTGGTGGACAGGGGACTGGAAACACCATATATTTT

CDR3 length: 13
J gene: TRBJ1-1
V gene: TRBV29-1
D gene: TRBD1
clone size: -
CDR3 protein: CSVIGQAGTEAFF
CDR3 DNA: TGCAGCGTCATTGGACAGGCGGGCACTGAAGCTTTCTTT

CDR3 length: 14
J gene: TRBJ1-1
V gene: TRBV28
D gene: TRBD1
clone size: once
CDR3 protein: CASSLAPGGTEAFF
CDR3 DNA: TGTGCCAGCAGTTTAGCCCCAGGGGGCACTGAAGCTTTCTTT

CDR3 length: 14
J gene: TRBJ2-1
V gene: TRBV11-1
D gene: TRBD2
clone size: few
CDR3 protein: CASSFLAGENEQFF
CDR3 DNA: TGTGCCAGCAGCTTTCTAGCGGGAGAAAATGAGCAGTTCTTC

CDR3 length: 15
J gene: TRBJ2-5
V gene: TRBV6-1
D gene: TRBD2
clone size: -
CDR3 protein: CASSLAGGQGETQYF
CDR3 DNA: TGTGCCAGCAGCTTAGCGGGAGGACAAGGGGAGACCCAGTACTTC

CDR3 length: 15
J gene: TRBJ2-1
V gene: TRBV4-3
D gene: TRBD2
clone size: -
CDR3 protein: CASSQVAGEVNEQFF
CDR3 DNA: TGCGCCAGCAGCCAAGTGGCGGGAGAGGTAAATGAGCAGTTCTTC

CDR3 length: 14
J gene: TRBJ2-5
V gene: TRBV6-5
D gene: -
clone size: -
CDR3 protein: CASSYGTLQETQYF
CDR3 DNA: TGTGCCAGCAGTTACGGGACTTTACAAGAGACCCAGTACTTC

CDR3 length: 16
J gene: TRBJ2-2
V gene: TRBV18
D gene: TRBD2
clone size: -
CDR3 protein: CASSLTRGGETGELFF
CDR3 DNA: TGTGCCAGCTCACTCACCCGCGGGGGAGAGACCGGGGAGCTGTTTTTT

CDR3 length: 15
J gene: TRBJ1-2
V gene: TRBV4-3
D gene: TRBD1
clone size: -
CDR3 protein: CASSQAPGQIYGYTF
CDR3 DNA: TGCGCCAGCAGCCAGGCCCCGGGACAGATTTATGGCTACACCTTC

CDR3 length: 17
J gene: TRBJ2-2
V gene: TRBV9
D gene: -
clone size: -
CDR3 protein: CASSDTLAVANTGELFF
CDR3 DNA: TGTGCCAGCAGCGACACACTAGCCGTCGCGAACACCGGGGAGCTGTTTTTT

CDR3 length: 15
J gene: TRBJ2-2
V gene: TRBV9
D gene: -
clone size: once
CDR3 protein: CASSAGVQVTGELFF
CDR3 DNA: TGTGCCAGCAGTGCCGGGGTCCAAGTCACCGGGGAGCTGTTTTTT

CDR3 length: 13
J gene: TRBJ1-2
V gene: TRBV5-4
D gene: TRBD1
clone size: -
CDR3 protein: CASSNDRASGYTF
CDR3 DNA: TGTGCCAGCAGCAACGACAGGGCGAGTGGCTACACCTTC

CDR3 length: 13
J gene: TRBJ2-1
V gene: TRBV29-1
D gene: TRBD2
clone size: -
CDR3 protein: CSGRLAPYNEQFF
CDR3 DNA: TGCAGCGGCCGACTAGCTCCCTACAATGAGCAGTTCTTC

CDR3 length: 14
J gene: TRBJ2-7
V gene: TRBV5-6
D gene: -
clone size: -
CDR3 protein: CASSYPTGTYEQYF
CDR3 DNA: TGTGCCAGCAGCTACCCGACGGGAACCTACGAGCAGTACTTC

CDR3 length: 13
J gene: TRBJ2-5
V gene: TRBV5-1
D gene: TRBD1
clone size: -
CDR3 protein: CASAGTGVETQYF
CDR3 DNA: TGCGCCAGCGCCGGGACAGGGGTAGAGACCCAGTACTTC

CDR3 length: 16
J gene: TRBJ2-2
V gene: TRBV5-5
D gene: -
clone size: -
CDR3 protein: CASSSWGGGLTGELFF
CDR3 DNA: TGTGCCAGCAGCTCCTGGGGAGGGGGGCTCACCGGGGAGCTGTTTTTT

CDR3 length: 17
J gene: TRBJ1-1
V gene: TRBV2
D gene: TRBD1
clone size: -
CDR3 protein: CASSGRGQELMNTEAFF
CDR3 DNA: TGTGCCAGCAGTGGTCGGGGACAGGAACTTATGAACACTGAAGCTTTCTTT

CDR3 length: 16
J gene: TRBJ1-5
V gene: TRBV18
D gene: -
clone size: -
CDR3 protein: CASSPRATQGGQPQHF
CDR3 DNA: TGTGCCAGCTCACCGCGGGCAACTCAGGGAGGCCAGCCCCAGCATTTT

CDR3 length: 14
J gene: TRBJ1-1
V gene: TRBV6-6
D gene: -
clone size: -
CDR3 protein: CASWSGGWSTEAFF
CDR3 DNA: TGTGCCTCGTGGTCGGGGGGATGGAGCACTGAAGCTTTCTTT

CDR3 length: 14
J gene: TRBJ1-2
V gene: TRBV10-3
D gene: -
clone size: -
CDR3 protein: CAITGRYSFNGYTF
CDR3 DNA: TGTGCCATAACAGGGCGCTACAGTTTTAATGGCTACACCTTC

CDR3 length: 14
J gene: TRBJ1-3
V gene: TRBV4-2
D gene: TRBD1
clone size: once
CDR3 protein: CASSQPGQGNTIYF
CDR3 DNA: TGTGCCAGCAGCCAACCGGGACAGGGAAACACCATATATTTT